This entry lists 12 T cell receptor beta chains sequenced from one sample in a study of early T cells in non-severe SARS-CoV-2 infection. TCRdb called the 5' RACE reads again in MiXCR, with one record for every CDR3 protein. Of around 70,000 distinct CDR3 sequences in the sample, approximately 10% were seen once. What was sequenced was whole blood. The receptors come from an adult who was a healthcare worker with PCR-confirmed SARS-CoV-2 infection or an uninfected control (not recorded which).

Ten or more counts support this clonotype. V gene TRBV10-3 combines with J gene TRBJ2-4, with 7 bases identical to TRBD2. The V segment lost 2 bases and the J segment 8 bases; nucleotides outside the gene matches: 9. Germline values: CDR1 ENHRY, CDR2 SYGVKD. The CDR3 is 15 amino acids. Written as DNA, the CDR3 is TGTGCCATCAGTGAGGGACTGGAGGCGGGAGACATTCAGTACTTC. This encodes CAISEGLEAGDIQYF.

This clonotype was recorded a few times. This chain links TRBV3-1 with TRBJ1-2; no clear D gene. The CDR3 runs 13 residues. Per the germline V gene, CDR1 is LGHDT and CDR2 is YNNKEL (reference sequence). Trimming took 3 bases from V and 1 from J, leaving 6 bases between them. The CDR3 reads CASSQHSNYGYTF. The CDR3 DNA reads TGTGCCAGCAGCCAGCACAGTAACTATGGCTACACCTTC.

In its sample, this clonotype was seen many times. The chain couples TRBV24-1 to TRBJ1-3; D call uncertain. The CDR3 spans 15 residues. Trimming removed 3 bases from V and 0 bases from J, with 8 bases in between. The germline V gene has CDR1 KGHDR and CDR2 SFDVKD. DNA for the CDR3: TGTGCCACCAGTGATGCCCGGCTCTCTGGAAACACCATATATTTT. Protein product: CATSDARLSGNTIYF.

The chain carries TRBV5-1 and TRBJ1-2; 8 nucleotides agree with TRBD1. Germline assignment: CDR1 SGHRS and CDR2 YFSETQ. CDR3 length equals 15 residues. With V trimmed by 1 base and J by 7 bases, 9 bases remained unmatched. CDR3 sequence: CASSLIPTGEAGYTF. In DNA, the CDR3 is TGCGCCAGCAGCTTGATTCCGACAGGGGAGGCTGGCTACACCTTC.

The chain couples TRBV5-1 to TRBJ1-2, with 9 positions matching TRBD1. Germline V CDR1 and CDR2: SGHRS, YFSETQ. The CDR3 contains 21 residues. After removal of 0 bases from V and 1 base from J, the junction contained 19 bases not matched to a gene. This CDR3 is CASSLAFVLGDREVVNYGYTF. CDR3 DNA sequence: TGCGCCAGCAGCTTGGCCTTCGTTTTAGGGGACAGGGAGGTTGTTAACTATGGCTACACCTTC.

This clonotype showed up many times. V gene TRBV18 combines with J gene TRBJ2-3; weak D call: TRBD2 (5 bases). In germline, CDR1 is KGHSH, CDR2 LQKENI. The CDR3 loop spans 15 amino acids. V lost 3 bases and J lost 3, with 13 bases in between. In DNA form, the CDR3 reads TGTGCCAGCTCACCTCAGAGCGGTCGGACAGATACGCAGTATTTT. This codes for CASSPQSGRTDTQYF.

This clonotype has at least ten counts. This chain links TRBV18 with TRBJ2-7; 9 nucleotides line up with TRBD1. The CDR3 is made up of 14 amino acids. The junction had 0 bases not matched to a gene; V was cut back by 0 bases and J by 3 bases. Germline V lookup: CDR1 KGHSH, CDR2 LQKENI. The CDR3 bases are TGTGCCAGCTCACCACCGACAGGGGGCTACGAGCAGTACTTC. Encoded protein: CASSPPTGGYEQYF.

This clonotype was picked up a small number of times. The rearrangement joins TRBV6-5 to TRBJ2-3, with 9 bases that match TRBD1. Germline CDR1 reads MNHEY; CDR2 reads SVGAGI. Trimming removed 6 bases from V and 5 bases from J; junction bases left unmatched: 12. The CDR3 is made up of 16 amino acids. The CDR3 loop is CASSAQPGQGEDTQYF. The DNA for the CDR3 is TGTGCCAGCAGCGCTCAACCGGGACAGGGAGAAGATACGCAGTATTTT.

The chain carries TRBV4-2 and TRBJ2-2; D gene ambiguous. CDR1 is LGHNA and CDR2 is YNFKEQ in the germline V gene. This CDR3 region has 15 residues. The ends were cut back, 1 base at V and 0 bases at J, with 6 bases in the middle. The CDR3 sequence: CASSQGSTNTGELFF. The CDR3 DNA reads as TGTGCCAGCAGCCAAGGATCAACGAACACCGGGGAGCTGTTTTTT.

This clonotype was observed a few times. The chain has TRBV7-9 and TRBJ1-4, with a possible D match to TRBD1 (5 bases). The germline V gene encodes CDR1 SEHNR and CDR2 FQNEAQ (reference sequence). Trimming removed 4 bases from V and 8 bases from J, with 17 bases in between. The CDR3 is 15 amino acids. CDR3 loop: CASSSRTDNGEKLFF. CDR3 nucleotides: TGTGCCAGCAGCTCGAGGACGGACAATGGGGAAAAACTGTTTTTT.

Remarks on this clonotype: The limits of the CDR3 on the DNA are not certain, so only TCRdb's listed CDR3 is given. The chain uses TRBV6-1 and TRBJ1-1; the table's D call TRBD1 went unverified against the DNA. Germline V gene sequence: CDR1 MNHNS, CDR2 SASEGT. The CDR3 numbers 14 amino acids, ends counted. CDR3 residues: CASILGTQNTEAFF.

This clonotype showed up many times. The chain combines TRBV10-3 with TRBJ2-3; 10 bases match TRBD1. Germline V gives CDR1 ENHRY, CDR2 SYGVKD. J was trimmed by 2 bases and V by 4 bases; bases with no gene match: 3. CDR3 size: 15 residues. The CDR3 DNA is TGTGCCATCAGTGGGACAGGGGGGGTCACAGATACGCAGTATTTT. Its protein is CAISGTGGVTDTQYF.